This T cell receptor beta chain emerged from a study of blood T cell repertoires in COVID-19. CDR1 is SGHKS, CDR2 YYEKEE, per germline (reference sequence). Trimming left V 4 bases short and J 1 base short, with 8 bases between. The CDR3 has 13 amino acids. The repertoire was sequenced with immunoSEQ multiplex PCR; TCRdb's copy has only in-frame clones and lacks some. Here the sample spans a few hundred thousand clones, approximately 83% being singletons. The source is a woman aged 30 to 39 who had recovered from COVID-19. Source material: PBMCs or T cells enriched from blood (not recorded which). V and J are TRBV5-5 and TRBJ2-5; D is possibly TRBD2 (5 bases). CDR3 protein: CASSGSPQETQYF. The CDR3 DNA follows: TGTGCCAGCAGCGGGAGTCCCCAAGAGACCCAGTACTTC.